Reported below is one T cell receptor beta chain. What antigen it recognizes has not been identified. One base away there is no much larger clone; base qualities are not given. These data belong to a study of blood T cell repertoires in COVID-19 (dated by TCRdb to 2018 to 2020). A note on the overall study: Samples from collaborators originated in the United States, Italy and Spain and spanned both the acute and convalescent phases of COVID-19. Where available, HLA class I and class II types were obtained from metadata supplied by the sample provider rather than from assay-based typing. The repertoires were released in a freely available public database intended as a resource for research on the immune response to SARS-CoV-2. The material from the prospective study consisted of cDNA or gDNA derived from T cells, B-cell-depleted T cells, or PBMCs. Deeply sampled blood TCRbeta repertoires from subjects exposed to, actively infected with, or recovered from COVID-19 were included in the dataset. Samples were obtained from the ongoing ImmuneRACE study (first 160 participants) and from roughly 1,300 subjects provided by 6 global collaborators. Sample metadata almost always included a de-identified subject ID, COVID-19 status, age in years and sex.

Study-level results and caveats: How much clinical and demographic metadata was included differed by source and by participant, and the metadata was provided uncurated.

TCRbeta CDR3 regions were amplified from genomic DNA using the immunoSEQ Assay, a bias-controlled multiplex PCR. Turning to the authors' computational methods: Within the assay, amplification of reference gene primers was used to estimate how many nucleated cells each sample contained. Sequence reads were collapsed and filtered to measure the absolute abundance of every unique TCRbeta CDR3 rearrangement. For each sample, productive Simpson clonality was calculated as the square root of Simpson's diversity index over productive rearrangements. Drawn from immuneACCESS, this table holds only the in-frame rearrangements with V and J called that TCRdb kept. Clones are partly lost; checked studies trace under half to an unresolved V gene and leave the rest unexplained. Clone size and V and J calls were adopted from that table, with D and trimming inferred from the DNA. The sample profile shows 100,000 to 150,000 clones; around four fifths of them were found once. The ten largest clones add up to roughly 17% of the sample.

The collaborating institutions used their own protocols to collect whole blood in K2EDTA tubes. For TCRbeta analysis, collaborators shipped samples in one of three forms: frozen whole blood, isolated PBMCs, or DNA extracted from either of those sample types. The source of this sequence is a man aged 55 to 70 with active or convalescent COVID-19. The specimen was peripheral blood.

The nucleotides are TGCAGCGTTGAAGATTTAGCTTGGGCTAGCGGGGGTCGGAGGGATACGCAGTATTTT. This sequence encodes CSVEDLAWASGGRRDTQYF. The rearranged segments are TRBV29-1 and TRBJ2-3; the central 10 bases match TRBD2. CDR1 is given as SQVTM and CDR2 as ANQGSEA, both from the germline V gene. Here V drops 0 bases and J drops 6 bases, and the junction holds 18 bases not matched to any gene. The CDR3 runs 19 amino acids, cysteine and phenylalanine included. Solely the CDR3 DNA is kept, with 57 bases framed from the first base.